Here is one TCR beta chain with its context. The record originates from a study of lymphopenia after photon versus proton radiotherapy. The CDR3 runs 14 residues. The V and J ends lost 3 bases and 4 bases, in that order; junction bases with no gene match: 6. CDR1 is SGHRS and CDR2 is YFSETQ in the germline V gene. Here immunoSEQ multiplex PCR was the method, and the copy in TCRdb shows in-frame clones only, minus some. This table has approximately 150,000 clones, less than 90% appearing once. This TCR came from a man aged 50-60 years with gastric cancer. The sequenced sample was peripheral blood, obtained from a patient treated with photon-based radiotherapy. The chain recombines TRBV5-1 with TRBJ2-7; 8 nucleotides align to TRBD1. DNA for the CDR3: TGCGCCAGCAGCTACAGGACAGGGAAGTACGAGCAGTACTTC. Residues: CASSYRTGKYEQYF.